One sample yielded the 16 T cell receptor beta chains listed below, sequenced in a study of OX40 agonist ivuxolimab in advanced cancers. The assay was immunoSEQ multiplex PCR, and TCRdb's table has in-frame clones only and misses some. The sample has around 41,000 clones, 70% to 90% seen once. The sequences come from CD4+ or CD8+ T cells sorted from blood, collected in a trial of the OX40 agonist ivuxolimab. The receptor set was obtained from an adult with an advanced solid tumor such as melanoma, head and neck, liver or kidney cancer.

This chain joins TRBV28 and TRBJ2-7; maybe TRBD1 (5 bases). Trimming shortened V by 8 bases and J by 5 bases, and 13 bases separated the two germline ends. The CDR3 is 12 residues long. Germline values: CDR1 MDHEN, CDR2 SYDVKM. CDR3 sequence (DNA): TGTGCCAGCCATAGGCAGGGAAACGAGCAGTACTTC. Translated, it gives CASHRQGNEQYF.

The genes are TRBV7-8 and TRBJ1-2; a possible D gene is TRBD1 (5 bases). The germline gives CDR1 SGHVS, CDR2 FQNEAQ. V gave up 5 bases and J gave up 1 base, with 8 bases separating them. The CDR3 is 13 amino acids. The CDR3 sequence: CASSLDSNYGYTF. As DNA, the CDR3 is TGTGCCAGCAGCCTAGACAGTAACTATGGCTACACCTTC.

The V call is TRBV2, the J call TRBJ1-1, with D possibly matching TRBD1 (6 bases). With 8 bases removed from V and 0 bases from J, the gap between germline ends came to 7 bases. Per the germline V gene, CDR1 is SNHLY and CDR2 is FYNNEI. The CDR3 length is 12 residues. The CDR3 region is CASEGVNTEAFF. CDR3 nucleotides: TGTGCCAGCGAGGGGGTGAACACTGAAGCTTTCTTT.

A few counts support this clone. The chain has TRBV11-2 and TRBJ2-7; a possible D gene is TRBD2 (5 bases). Germline V gives CDR1 SGHAT, CDR2 FQNNGV. The CDR3 contains 16 residues. Trimming pared 5 bases from V and 3 bases from J, leaving 20 bases between. This chain's CDR3 is CASSPRNSGSVYEQYF. The DNA for the CDR3 is TGTGCCAGCAGCCCCCGGAATTCGGGAAGCGTCTACGAGCAGTACTTC.

The J gene is TRBJ2-7, the V gene TRBV19; the match to TRBD1 covers 7 bases. V lost 3 bases, J lost 2 bases, and 7 bases stayed unmatched. This CDR3 has 15 residues. Germline V gene lookup returns CDR1 LNHDA and CDR2 SQIVND (reference sequence). CDR3 protein: CASSMSRQGPYEQYF. CDR3 DNA: TGTGCCAGTAGTATGTCAAGACAGGGCCCCTACGAGCAGTACTTC. Full variable domain (outside the CDR3, taken from reference TRBV19 and TRBJ2-7): DGGITQSPKYLFRKEGQNVTLSCEQNLNHDAMYWYRQDPGQGLRLIYYSQIVNDFQKGDIAEGYSVSREKKESFPLTVTSAQKNPTAFYLCASSMSRQGPYEQYFGPGTRLTVT.

CDR3 in amino acids: CASSYTLPHYEQYF. CDR3 DNA: TGTGCCAGCAGTTATACCCTACCACACTACGAGCAGTACTTC. The chain employs TRBV6-5 and TRBJ2-7; no clear D. The CDR3 is 14 residues long. V lost 3 bases and J 3 bases, leaving 12 bases between the germline ends. Per the germline V gene, CDR1 is MNHEY and CDR2 is SVGAGI.

The chain uses TRBV5-1 and TRBJ2-7; TRBD2 matches at 9 bases. The CDR3 totals 15 residues. The ends lost 3 bases at V and 3 bases at J; junction bases unmatched: 7. Germline CDR1 and CDR2: SGHRS and YFSETQ. The CDR3 here is CASSSLAGTYYEQYF. DNA for the CDR3: TGCGCCAGCAGCTCCCTAGCGGGGACTTACTACGAGCAGTACTTC.

V usage is TRBV14 and J usage is TRBJ1-1; D is uncertain. The CDR3 is 13 amino acids. Germline V lookup: CDR1 SGHDN, CDR2 FVKESK. V lost 4 bases and J 1 base, leaving 7 bases between the germline ends. As DNA, the CDR3 is TGTGCCAGCAGCCTGGAGGGGAACACTGAAGCTTTCTTT. Encoded protein: CASSLEGNTEAFF.

Here the CDR3 DNA reads TGTGCCAGCAGCTTGAGGCGGCTAGCGGGAGGTTCATTCACAGATACGCAGTATTTT. The encoded protein is CASSLRRLAGGSFTDTQYF. The V gene is TRBV5-4, the J gene TRBJ2-3; the match to TRBD2 covers 11 bases. Trimming removed 1 base from V and 2 bases from J; junction bases left unmatched: 12. Germline-derived CDR1 and CDR2 are SGHNT and YYREEE (reference sequence). The CDR3 sequence is 19 residues long.

The CDR3 nucleotides read TGTGCCACCAGCAGAGATCGGGACAGGGAGACCCAGTACTTC. The encoded protein is CATSRDRDRETQYF. V usage is TRBV15 and J usage is TRBJ2-5, with 8 nucleotides matching TRBD1. CDR3 length equals 14 residues. Germline lookup yields CDR1 LNHNV and CDR2 YYDKDF (reference sequence). With 0 bases clipped from V and 5 bases from J, the junction kept 2 bases outside the gene matches.

The V gene is TRBV5-4, the J gene TRBJ2-7, with D possibly matching TRBD1 (7 bases). V lost 0 bases and J lost 4, with 11 bases in between. Germline CDR1 is SGHNT and CDR2 is YYREEE (reference sequence). This CDR3 has 14 residues. CDR3 sequence: CASSLGAGGYEQYF. Here the CDR3 DNA reads TGTGCCAGCAGCTTGGGAGCAGGGGGGTACGAGCAGTACTTC.

The rearrangement uses TRBV4-1 and TRBJ2-2; D unclear. The germline V gene encodes CDR1 MGHRA and CDR2 YSYEKL. V was clipped by 0 bases and J by 4 bases, with 12 bases between them. The CDR3 has 16 residues. The CDR3 DNA follows: TGCGCCAGCAGCCAAGAAGGAACACGCAGCACCGGGGAGCTGTTTTTT. It yields the protein CASSQEGTRSTGELFF.

The V gene is TRBV5-4, the J gene TRBJ2-2; 10 bases map to TRBD2. The germline V gene encodes CDR1 SGHNT and CDR2 YYREEE (reference sequence). CDR3 size: 16 residues. J was trimmed by 5 bases and V by 4 bases; bases with no gene match: 8. This CDR3 is CASSTPSGRMTGELFF. CDR3 bases: TGTGCCAGCAGCACCCCTAGCGGGAGAATGACCGGGGAGCTGTTTTTT.

The CDR3 protein is CASSIGGSGGAETQYF. The CDR3, as DNA: TGTGCCAGTAGTATAGGTGGTAGCGGGGGAGCGGAGACCCAGTACTTC. V is TRBV19 and J is TRBJ2-5; 9 bases fit TRBD2. Germline CDR1 reads LNHDA; CDR2 reads SQIVND (reference sequence). The trim removed 1 base at V and 5 bases at J, leaving 8 bases unmatched. The CDR3 consists of 16 residues.

This clone was seen once. CDR3 sequence reads: CATSRQGSAQETQYF. The CDR3 DNA reads TGTGCCACCAGCAGACAGGGTAGTGCCCAAGAGACCCAGTACTTC. The chain has TRBV15 and TRBJ2-5; maybe TRBD1 (5 bases). Germline CDR1 and CDR2: LNHNV and YYDKDF (reference sequence). This CDR3 region has 15 residues. V lost 2 bases and J 1 base, leaving 11 bases between the germline ends.

The chain recombines TRBV11-3 with TRBJ1-4; 7 bases line up with TRBD1. This CDR3 is 16 amino acids long. The germline V gene has CDR1 SGHNT and CDR2 YENEEA. The V gene end was trimmed by 1 base and the J gene end by 6 bases; junction bases not matched to a gene: 8. DNA for the CDR3: TGTGCCAGCAGCTTAGCCGTGGCCAGGGGGTATGAAAAACTGTTTTTT. Translating gives CASSLAVARGYEKLFF.